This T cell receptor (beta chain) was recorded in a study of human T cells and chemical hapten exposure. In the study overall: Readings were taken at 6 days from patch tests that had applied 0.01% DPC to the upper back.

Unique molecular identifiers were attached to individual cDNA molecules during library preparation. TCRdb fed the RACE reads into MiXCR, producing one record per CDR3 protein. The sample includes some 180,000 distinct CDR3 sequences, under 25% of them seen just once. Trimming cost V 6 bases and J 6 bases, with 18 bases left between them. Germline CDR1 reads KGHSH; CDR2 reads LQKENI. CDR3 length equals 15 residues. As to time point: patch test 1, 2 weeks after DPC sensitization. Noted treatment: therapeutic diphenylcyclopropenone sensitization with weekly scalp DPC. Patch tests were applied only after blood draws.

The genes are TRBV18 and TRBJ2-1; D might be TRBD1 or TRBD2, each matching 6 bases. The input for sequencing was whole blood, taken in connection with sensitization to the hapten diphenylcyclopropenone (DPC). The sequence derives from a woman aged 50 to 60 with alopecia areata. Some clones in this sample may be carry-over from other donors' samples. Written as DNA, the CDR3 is TGTGCCAGCTCCCCCGATCAGGGGAGGAGCAATGAGCAGTTCTTC. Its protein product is CASSPDQGRSNEQFF. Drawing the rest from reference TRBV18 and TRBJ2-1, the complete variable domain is NAGVMQNPRHLVRRRGQEARLRCSPMKGHSHVYWYRQLPEEGLKFMVYLQKENIIDESGMPKERFSAEFPKEGPSILRIQQVVRGDSAAYFCASSPDQGRSNEQFFGPGTRLTVL.